This T cell receptor beta chain was recovered during a study of blood T cells in healthy people across ages. General study results and limits: Whereas aged donors had fewer naive CD4+ cells, long-lived donors had more of them and higher diversity.

This clonotype has a handful of counts. Its antigen is not known. A J-beta primer mix and a sample-barcoded 5' primer were used in a second PCR of about 7 to 12 cycles. Researchers report that a template-switch adaptor with 12 random nucleotides tagged each cDNA molecule. Via MiXCR, TCRdb re-called the 5' RACE reads, giving one row per CDR3 protein. The table has roughly 1.5 million distinct CDR3 sequences, approximately 43% seen once. Healthy Caucasian individuals from Russia aged 6 to 90 served as donors. The length of the CDR3 is 16 residues. Trimming took 3 bases from V and 1 from J, leaving 18 bases between them. CDR1 is DFQATT, CDR2 SNEGSKA, per germline (reference sequence).

V is TRBV20-1 and J is TRBJ1-2, with unresolved D. This clonotype originated in a woman aged 18 to 35 in good health. The sequenced material came from blood. DNA of the CDR3: TGCAGTGCTAGCATACACCTTCCCGGCCATAACTATGGCTACACCTTC. It specifies CSASIHLPGHNYGYTF.